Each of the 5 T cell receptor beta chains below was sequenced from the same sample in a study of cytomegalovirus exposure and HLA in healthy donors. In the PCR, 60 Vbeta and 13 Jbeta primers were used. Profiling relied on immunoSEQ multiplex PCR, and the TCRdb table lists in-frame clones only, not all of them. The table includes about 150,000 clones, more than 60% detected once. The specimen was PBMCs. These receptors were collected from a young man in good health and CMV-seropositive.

The CDR3 region is CASSQDRPGEGNEQFF. The CDR3 region has the DNA TGTGCCAGCAGCCAAGATCGGCCAGGTGAGGGCAATGAGCAGTTCTTC. V gene TRBV4-2 combines with J gene TRBJ2-1, with D possibly matching TRBD2 (5 bases). Trimming pared 0 bases from V and 6 bases from J, leaving 15 bases between. The CDR3 is 16 amino acids. The germline V gene encodes CDR1 LGHNA and CDR2 YNFKEQ.

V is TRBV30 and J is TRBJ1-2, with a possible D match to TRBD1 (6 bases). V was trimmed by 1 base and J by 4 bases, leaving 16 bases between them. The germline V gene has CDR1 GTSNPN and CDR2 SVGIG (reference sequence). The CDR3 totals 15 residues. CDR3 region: CAWSGPGADVYGYTF. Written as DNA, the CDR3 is TGTGCCTGGAGTGGACCAGGGGCCGACGTCTATGGCTACACCTTC.

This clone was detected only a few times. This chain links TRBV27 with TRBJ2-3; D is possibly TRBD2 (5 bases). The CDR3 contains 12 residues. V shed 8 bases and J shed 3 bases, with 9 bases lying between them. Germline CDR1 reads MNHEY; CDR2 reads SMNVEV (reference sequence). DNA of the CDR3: TGTGCCAGCGGGGAGTTAACAGATACGCAGTATTTT. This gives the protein CASGELTDTQYF.

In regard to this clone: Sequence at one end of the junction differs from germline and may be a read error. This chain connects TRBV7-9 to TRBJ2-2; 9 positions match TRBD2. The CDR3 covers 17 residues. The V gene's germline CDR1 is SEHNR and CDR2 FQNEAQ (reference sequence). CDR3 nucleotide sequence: TGTTCCAGCAGCTTACTAATTAGCGGGAGAGTTACCGGGGAGCTGTTTTTT. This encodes CSSSLLISGRVTGELFF.

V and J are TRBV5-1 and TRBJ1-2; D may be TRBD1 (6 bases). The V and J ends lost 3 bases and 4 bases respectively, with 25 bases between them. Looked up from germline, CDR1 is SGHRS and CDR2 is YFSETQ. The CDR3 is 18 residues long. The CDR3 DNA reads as TGCGCCAGCAGCTCCGGGTCGACGACGGACAGATATTTCTATGGCTACACCTTC. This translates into CASSSGSTTDRYFYGYTF.